Following are 26 T cell receptor beta chains from one sample sequenced in a study of regulatory T cells in long-lasting Graves disease. Arm-PCR of CDR3 regions and iRepertoire HTBI primers were the basis on which TCR beta libraries were built. TCRdb re-called the multiplex PCR reads with MiXCR, one entry per CDR3 protein. Among roughly 400,000 distinct CDR3 sequences listed, around 20% were seen once. Time point reported: persistent/refractory GD, antithyroid drugs over 5 years with positive TRAb. The TCR library was prepared using RNA isolated from PBMCs. Sequences were derived from peripheral blood mononuclear cells (PBMCs), sampled when the disease was refractory, from a patient treated with antithyroid drugs. The source of these receptors is a female donor with Graves disease.

On this clonotype itself: This could be a read error, since a much larger clone is one nucleotide away. The chain recombines TRBV7-9 with TRBJ2-2, with D tentatively TRBD2 (5 bases). The CDR3 is 16 residues long. Germline loops: CDR1 SEHNR, CDR2 FQNEAQ (reference sequence). CDR3 residues: CARSPGGATNTGELFF. The CDR3 DNA follows: TGTGCCCGCAGCCCAGGAGGAGCGACGAACACCGGGGAGCTGTTTTTT.

At least ten counts were recorded for this clonotype. The chain combines TRBV3-1 with TRBJ1-6, with TRBD1 as a possible D gene (5 bases). Trimming stripped 5 bases from V and 5 bases from J, with 10 bases between. Germline loops: CDR1 LGHDT, CDR2 YNNKEL (reference sequence). The CDR3 consists of 14 residues. The CDR3 coding sequence is TGTGCCAGCAGCTACGGGACGGATAATTCACCCCTCCACTTT. Protein product: CASSYGTDNSPLHF.

This clonotype was seen ten or more times. V is TRBV12-3 or TRBV12-4 and J is TRBJ1-6; 7 bases match TRBD1. With V trimmed by 5 bases and J by 4 bases, 5 bases remained unmatched. The CDR3 runs 15 residues. The CDR3 region is CASSSGTEYNSPLHF. The CDR3 bases are TGTGCCAGCAGTAGCGGGACAGAGTATAATTCACCCCTCCACTTT.

The chain joins TRBV25-1 to TRBJ2-7; 7 nucleotides line up with TRBD2. There are 15 residues in the CDR3. In germline, CDR1 is MGHDK, CDR2 SYGVNS. Losses at the gene ends were 4 bases for V and 5 bases for J; bases not matched to a gene: 11. CDR3 DNA: TGTGCCAGCAGTGTACTAGCGACCGAGGTCCACGAGCAGTACTTC. Translated, it gives CASSVLATEVHEQYF.

This clonotype was counted at least ten times. The CDR3 is CASRDGQATNEKLFF. The CDR3, as DNA: TGTGCCAGCAGGGACGGACAAGCAACTAATGAAAAACTGTTTTTT. This rearrangement joins TRBV6-1 to TRBJ1-4, with D possibly matching TRBD1 (5 bases). V was pared by 6 bases and J by 0 bases, with 11 bases between. Germline values: CDR1 MNHNS, CDR2 SASEGT. The CDR3 totals 15 residues.

This clonotype was seen more than once but under ten times. The chain combines TRBV5-4 with TRBJ2-5, with D possibly matching TRBD1 (5 bases). The CDR3 contains 14 residues. Germline V gene data show CDR1 as SGHNT and CDR2 as YYREEE (reference sequence). Trimming took off 4 bases at V and 5 bases at J, with 15 bases between the two ends. The CDR3 loop is CASSHPRAGETQYF. The CDR3 bases are TGTGCCAGCAGCCATCCCCGGGCAGGGGAGACCCAGTACTTC.

This clonotype was picked up many times. This rearrangement joins TRBV28 to TRBJ2-5, with a possible D match to TRBD1 (5 bases). The CDR3 runs to 14 residues. Deletions cut 2 bases from V and 11 bases from J, with 18 bases between. CDR1 is MDHEN and CDR2 is SYDVKM in the germline V gene. CDR3: CASSLDSNPPGQYF. CDR3 DNA: TGTGCCAGCAGTTTAGACAGTAACCCCCCCGGGCAGTACTTC.

This clonotype has a handful of counts. This chain joins TRBV19 and TRBJ1-2, with 10 nucleotides matching TRBD1. The CDR3 spans 14 residues. From germline, CDR1 is LNHDA and CDR2 SQIVND (reference sequence). The trim removed 9 bases at V and 5 bases at J, leaving 9 bases unmatched. The CDR3 is CASHLRQGAYGYTF. The CDR3, as DNA: TGTGCCAGCCACCTGAGACAGGGGGCATATGGCTACACCTTC. The full variable domain, in which reference TRBV19 and TRBJ1-2 provide the parts outside the CDR3, is DGGITQSPKYLFRKEGQNVTLSCEQNLNHDAMYWYRQDPGQGLRLIYYSQIVNDFQKGDIAEGYSVSREKKESFPLTVTSAQKNPTAFYLCASHLRQGAYGYTFGSGTRLTVV.

This clonotype was observed many times. The gene calls are TRBV12-3 or TRBV12-4 and TRBJ1-5; TRBD1 agrees at 8 bases. This CDR3 is 14 amino acids long. V lost 6 bases and J lost 5; bases outside the gene matches: 6. As DNA, the CDR3 is TGTGCCAGCAGCCCGGACAGGGTCTATCAGCCCCAGCATTTT. Its translation: CASSPDRVYQPQHF.

V gene TRBV28 combines with J gene TRBJ2-1; TRBD2 matches 7 bases. Germline V CDR1 and CDR2: MDHEN, SYDVKM. V trimming: 2 bases; J trimming: 3 bases; junction bases outside the gene matches: 4. The CDR3 consists of 15 residues. The CDR3: CASSLRGGSYNEQFF. In nucleotides, the CDR3 is TGTGCCAGCAGTTTAAGGGGCGGGAGCTACAATGAGCAGTTCTTC.

This clonotype appeared many times. The chain links TRBV30 to TRBJ2-5, with D unclear. This CDR3 has 12 amino acids. Germline CDR1 GTSNPN, CDR2 SVGIG (reference sequence). V was cut by 4 bases and J by 5 bases, with 11 bases left in between. The CDR3 sequence is CAWNLGQETQYF. CDR3 nucleotide sequence: TGTGCCTGGAATCTGGGCCAGGAGACCCAGTACTTC.

This clonotype occurred a few times. The rearrangement links TRBV6-2 or TRBV6-3 to TRBJ1-1, with D unclear. The CDR3 runs 14 residues. V shed 7 bases and J shed 3 bases, with 15 bases lying between them. Germline V gene lookup returns CDR1 MNHEY and CDR2 SVGEGT. This chain's CDR3 is CASMRVFSDTEAFF. The CDR3 bases are TGTGCCAGCATGAGGGTTTTTTCTGACACTGAAGCTTTCTTT.

The count of this clonotype is one. A much larger clone is a single base away; this may be a read error. CDR3 coding DNA: TGTGCCATCAAAAGACTAGCGGGATCAGGAGGGGAATACGAGCAGTGCTTC. As protein: CAIKRLAGSGGEYEQCF. This chain joins TRBV10-3 and TRBJ2-7; 11 nucleotides align to TRBD2. Germline V gene sequence: CDR1 ENHRY, CDR2 SYGVKD. The CDR3 consists of 17 residues.

The chain recombines TRBV6-2 or TRBV6-3 with TRBJ1-5, with TRBD1 matching 12 bases. Germline assignment: CDR1 MNHEY and CDR2 SVGEGT. This CDR3 is 17 amino acids long. The ends lost 8 bases at V and 0 bases at J; junction bases unmatched: 8. As DNA, the CDR3 is TGTGCCAGCTCCACGGGACAGGGGGCCCCTAGCAATCAGCCCCAGCATTTT. Protein product: CASSTGQGAPSNQPQHF.

In the case of this clonotype: Just one base apart from a much larger clone, this may be a read error. Because the CDR3 is missing its conserved closing phenylalanine or tryptophan, this is likely a read error. The chain has TRBV7-3 and TRBJ2-7; 9 nucleotides line up with TRBD1. Looked up from germline, CDR1 is SGHTA and CDR2 is FQGTGA. The CDR3 runs 16 residues. V trimming: 4 bases; J trimming: 5 bases; junction bases outside the gene matches: 12. The CDR3 coding sequence is TGTGCCAGCAGCTCGGGGCCGGGACAGGGTATACACGAGCAGTACCTC. Protein sequence: CASSSGPGQGIHEQYL.

CDR3 sequence reads: CASRSIGATGELFF. In nucleotides, the CDR3 is TGTGCCAGCAGGTCCATAGGGGCCACCGGGGAGCTGTTTTTT. The chain combines TRBV27 with TRBJ2-2, with D perhaps TRBD1 (5 bases). The CDR3 runs 14 residues. Trimming took 6 bases from V and 4 from J, leaving 12 bases between them. Germline lookup yields CDR1 MNHEY and CDR2 SMNVEV (reference sequence).

This clonotype came up many times. The J gene is TRBJ2-7, the V gene TRBV3-1; the match to TRBD2 covers 10 bases. Germline assignment: CDR1 LGHDT and CDR2 YNNKEL (reference sequence). The CDR3 runs to 15 residues. The junction had 3 bases not matched to a gene; V was cut back by 0 bases and J by 4 bases. Written as DNA, the CDR3 is TGTGCCAGCAGCCAAGATACTAGCGGGGTTTACGAGCAGTACTTC. Translated: CASSQDTSGVYEQYF.

The chain combines TRBV2 with TRBJ2-1, with D unresolved. The germline V gene encodes CDR1 SNHLY and CDR2 FYNNEI. The CDR3 consists of 10 residues. With 10 bases removed from V and 4 bases from J, the gap between germline ends came to 5 bases. Here the CDR3 DNA reads TGTGCCACTAAATACAATGAGCAGTTCTTC. Protein sequence: CATKYNEQFF.

The chain has TRBV7-9 and TRBJ1-5, with D unresolved. CDR1 and CDR2 (germline): SEHNR, FQNEAQ (reference sequence). Trimming pared 0 bases from V and 4 bases from J, leaving 7 bases between. The CDR3 extends over 14 amino acids. The CDR3 loop is CASSLARGNQPQHF. CDR3 bases: TGTGCCAGCAGCTTAGCTCGGGGAAATCAGCCCCAGCATTTT.

This clonotype was seen more than once but under ten times. V and J are TRBV9 and TRBJ2-7; possibly TRBD2 for D (5 bases). This CDR3 spans 13 amino acids. Trimming stripped 0 bases from V and 2 bases from J, with 6 bases between. The germline gives CDR1 SGDLS, CDR2 YYNGEE. The CDR3 nucleotides are TGTGCCAGCAGCGTAGGAGGGACCTACGAGCAGTACTTC. It codes for CASSVGGTYEQYF.

This clonotype was counted between two and nine times. The chain couples TRBV5-1 to TRBJ2-3; possibly TRBD2 for D (6 bases). The germline V gene has CDR1 SGHRS and CDR2 YFSETQ. The CDR3 has 14 residues. Trimming took 0 bases from V and 6 from J, leaving 11 bases between them. The CDR3 reads CASSLAPGEDTQYF. CDR3 nucleotides: TGCGCCAGCAGCTTGGCCCCGGGGGAGGATACGCAGTATTTT.

This clonotype was detected only a few times. The rearrangement links TRBV20-1 to TRBJ2-6; D might be TRBD2 (6 bases). Trimming removed 0 bases at V and 0 bases at J, with 24 bases between. Germline V gives CDR1 DFQATT, CDR2 SNEGSKA (reference sequence). This CDR3 is 21 amino acids long. CDR3 nucleotides: TGCAGTGCTAGAGATTTTGGGACTGTCACGGACGGTTCCTCTGGGGCCAACGTCCTGACTTTC. Residues: CSARDFGTVTDGSSGANVLTF.

This clonotype has at least ten counts. The CDR3 region is CASSLLGDTEAFF. CDR3 nucleotide sequence: TGTGCCAGCAGCTTACTAGGGGACACTGAAGCTTTCTTT. The gene calls are TRBV11-3 and TRBJ1-1, with D possibly TRBD1 on 5 matching bases. V was cut by 2 bases and J by 3 bases, with 7 bases left in between. Germline V gene sequence: CDR1 SGHNT, CDR2 YENEEA. The CDR3 runs 13 residues.

This clonotype came up a few times. The chain has TRBV6-5 and TRBJ2-7; TRBD2 might be the D (7 bases). V lost 2 bases and J lost 3, with 20 bases in between. The CDR3 spans 17 residues. Per germline, CDR1 MNHEY and CDR2 SVGAGI. CDR3 sequence: CASSYGGGSSGFYEQYF. CDR3 in DNA: TGTGCCAGCAGTTACGGGGGCGGGAGCTCTGGTTTCTACGAGCAGTACTTC.

This clonotype has ten or more counts. This chain joins TRBV6-5 and TRBJ2-7; no reliable D call. This CDR3 contains 16 residues. The V gene lost 2 bases and the J gene lost 3 bases, with 17 bases spanning the gap. Germline lookup yields CDR1 MNHEY and CDR2 SVGAGI. The CDR3 DNA is TGTGCCAGCAGTTACAACAATAAGGCCCCTCGCTACGAGCAGTACTTC. It encodes CASSYNNKAPRYEQYF.

This clonotype turned up a few times. The V call is TRBV11-2, the J call TRBJ1-3; TRBD1 matches 8 bases. Germline trimming cut 3 bases from V and 0 bases from J; bases unmatched to any gene: 4. The CDR3 totals 16 residues. The germline V gene encodes CDR1 SGHAT and CDR2 FQNNGV. The CDR3 loop reads CASSFLQGGSGNTIYF. The CDR3 DNA reads as TGTGCCAGCAGCTTCTTACAGGGGGGCTCTGGAAACACCATATATTTT.